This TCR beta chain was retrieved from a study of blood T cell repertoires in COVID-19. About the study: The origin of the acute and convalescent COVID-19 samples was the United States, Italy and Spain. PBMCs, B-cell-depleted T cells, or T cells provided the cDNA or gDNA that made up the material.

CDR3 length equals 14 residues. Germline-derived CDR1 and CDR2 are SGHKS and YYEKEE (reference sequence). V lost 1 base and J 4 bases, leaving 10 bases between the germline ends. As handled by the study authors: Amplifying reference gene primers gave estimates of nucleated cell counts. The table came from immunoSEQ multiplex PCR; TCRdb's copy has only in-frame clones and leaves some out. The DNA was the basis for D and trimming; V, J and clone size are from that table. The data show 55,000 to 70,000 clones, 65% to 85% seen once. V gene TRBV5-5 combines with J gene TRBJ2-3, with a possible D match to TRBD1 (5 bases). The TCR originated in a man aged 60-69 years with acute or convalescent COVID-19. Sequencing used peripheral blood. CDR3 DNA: TGTGCCAGCAGCTTGAAGGGGAACTCAGATACGCAGTATTTT. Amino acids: CASSLKGNSDTQYF.